The clone carrying this T cell receptor (beta chain) was seen ten or more times. Its antigen is not known. Regarding time point: healthy volunteer bleed at 2 weeks. Someone pulled total RNA out of unfractionated whole blood. The germline V gene has CDR1 SGHNT and CDR2 YYREEE (reference sequence). The V segment lost 4 bases and the J segment 0 bases; nucleotides outside the gene matches: 5. The CDR3 has 15 residues. This record comes from a study of human T cells and chemical hapten exposure. The wider study: From small differences in pooled library volume came most of the variation in per-sample TCR yields. Study-wide points: No shift was seen in TCRs above 1 in 1000 frequency with DPC sensitization.

Within the library, unique molecular identifiers were attached to each individual cDNA molecule. Original processing methods: Samples contained a median of approximately 100,000 TCRs, with a range of roughly 20,000 to 750,000. Using its own MiXCR run on the RACE reads, TCRdb lists one record per CDR3 protein. These V and J calls derive from TCRdb rather than the authors' analysis. The sample holds some 50,000 distinct CDR3 sequences, around 4% seen once. The sequence was collected from a female donor in good health. Some clones in this sample may be carry-over from other donors' samples. The J gene is TRBJ2-3, the V gene TRBV5-4; TRBD2 agrees at 7 bases. The material sequenced was whole blood. CDR3 region: CASSESGASTDTQYF. The CDR3 DNA sequence: TGTGCCAGCAGCGAGAGCGGGGCCAGCACAGATACGCAGTATTTT. The complete variable domain, with remaining parts taken from reference TRBV5-4 and TRBJ2-3, reads ETGVTQSPTHLIKTRGQQVTLRCSSQSGHNTVSWYQQALGQGPQFIFQYYREEENGRGNFPPRFSGLQFPNYSSELNVNALELDDSALYLCASSESGASTDTQYFGPGTRLTVL.